A selection of T cell receptor beta chains follows, all from one sample in a study of spatial heterogeneity in lung cancer. From the 5' RACE reads, TCRdb called clonotypes with MiXCR, one entry per CDR3 protein. The sample includes 45,000 to 55,000 distinct CDR3 sequences, around 5.2% of them seen just once. Sequences were derived from PBMCs, sampled at surgery. The receptors were sampled from a male donor with early-stage non-small cell lung cancer. Both conserved end residues are part of each CDR3. The D gene is left open where the match is weak. Clone size is given as once, few or many counts, or a class when the clone is expanded.

CASSLATEGDTQYF	TGCGCCAGCAGCTTGGCCACCGAGGGGGATACGCAGTATTTT	TRBV5-1	TRBJ2-3	many	NA
CASSLVRTDTQYF	TGTGCTAGCAGCTTAGTCCGGACAGATACGCAGTATTTT	TRBV7-7	TRBJ2-3	few	NA
CATSPSEGYQPQHF	TGTGCCACCAGTCCCTCGGAAGGATATCAGCCCCAGCATTTT	TRBV24-1	TRBJ1-5	many	NA
CASSRQGAVVF	TGTGCCAGTAGTAGACAAGGGGCGGTCGTTTTT	TRBV19	TRBJ2-2	many	NA
CASSLDGNSYEQYF	TGTGCCAGCAGCTTAGACGGAAACTCCTACGAGCAGTACTTC	TRBV7-2	TRBJ2-7	many	NA
CASSQDTWVEEKLFF	TGCGCCAGCAGCCAAGATACATGGGTGGAGGAAAAACTGTTTTTT	TRBV4-3	TRBJ1-4	many	NA
CASSLAGIDEQYF	TGTGCCAGCAGCTTGGCAGGGATCGACGAGCAGTACTTC	TRBV5-8	TRBJ2-7	many	NA
CASSQRERTYEQYF	TGTGCCAGCAGCCAGCGGGAGAGGACCTACGAGCAGTACTTC	TRBV6-2/TRBV6-3	TRBJ2-7	few	TRBD2
CASSQDLKQFF	TGCGCCAGCAGCCAAGATTTAAAGCAGTTCTTC	TRBV4-1	TRBJ2-1	many	NA
CASSFRGLTSGANVLTF	TGTGCCAGCAGCTTCAGGGGCCTCACCTCTGGGGCCAACGTCCTGACTTTC	TRBV7-9	TRBJ2-6	few	NA
CASSQDREGYNEQFF	TGCGCCAGCAGCCAAGATAGGGAGGGGTACAATGAGCAGTTCTTC	TRBV4-3	TRBJ2-1	many	TRBD2